The 5 T cell receptor beta chains reported below all come from one sample, sequenced in a study of somatic mutations in cytotoxic T cells in rheumatoid arthritis. Using immunoSEQ multiplex PCR, the repertoire was profiled, and TCRdb retains in-frame clones only, with some absent. The table lists roughly 35,000 clones, under 85% of them singletons. Source material: CD8+ T cells sorted from blood. The receptors stem from a man aged 35 to 55 in good health.

The chain has TRBV14 and TRBJ1-1; D gene unclear. The CDR3 totals 13 residues. The V end lost 4 bases, the J end lost 2 bases, and 8 bases lay between the germline ends. Germline V CDR1 and CDR2: SGHDN, FVKESK. The CDR3 region is CASSLTPNTEAFF. The CDR3 bases are TGTGCCAGCAGCCTCACACCAAACACTGAAGCTTTCTTT.

This chain uses TRBV2 with TRBJ2-3; D not resolved. Germline V CDR1 and CDR2: SNHLY, FYNNEI. Trimming removed 7 bases from V and 1 base from J, with 9 bases in between. The CDR3 runs 13 residues. This CDR3 reads CASTSDRTDTQYF. The CDR3 DNA follows: TGTGCCAGCACGAGCGACCGCACAGATACGCAGTATTTT.

This chain's CDR3 is CASSLEGFDTQYF. In DNA, the CDR3 is TGTGCCAGCAGTTTGGAGGGTTTCGATACGCAGTATTTT. The rearrangement links TRBV27 to TRBJ2-3, with a possible D match to TRBD2 (6 bases). The CDR3 has 13 residues. Looked up from germline, CDR1 is MNHEY and CDR2 is SMNVEV (reference sequence). V lost 3 bases to trimming and J lost 6 bases, with 10 bases between them.

As to this clone: Additional DNA sequences in this sample encode the identical CDR3. This chain's CDR3 is CASSSGLANEQFF. CDR3 in DNA: TGTGCCAGCAGTTCGGGACTGGCCAATGAGCAGTTCTTC. This chain uses TRBV28 with TRBJ2-1, with D possibly TRBD2 on 6 matching bases. Trimming took 4 bases from V and 6 from J, leaving 10 bases between them. Germline V gene lookup returns CDR1 MDHEN and CDR2 SYDVKM. The CDR3 has 13 residues.

The CDR3 reads CASSPGQYGTQYF. The CDR3, as DNA: TGTGCCAGCAGCCCAGGACAGTATGGGACCCAGTACTTC. This chain connects TRBV16 to TRBJ2-5, with a tentative D call TRBD1 (6 bases). This CDR3 region has 13 residues. CDR1 and CDR2 (germline): KGHSY, FQNENV. V was pared by 4 bases and J by 7 bases, with 13 bases between.